Listed below are T cell receptor beta chains from one sample, sequenced in a study of regulatory T cells in long-lasting Graves disease. TCRdb called the multiplex PCR reads again in MiXCR, with one record for every CDR3 protein. The sample lists 300,000 to 350,000 distinct CDR3 sequences, 15% to 20% occurring once. The sample here was peripheral blood mononuclear cells (PBMCs), taken when the disease was refractory, from a patient treated with antithyroid drugs. The source of these receptors is a female donor with Graves disease. The CDR3 runs from the conserved cysteine through the conserved F or W. D genes are given only for firm matches. Clone size is given for some rows only: seen once, a few or many times, or a class if the clone is expanded.

j_call clone_size d_call v_call cdr3_aa cdr3_nt
TRBJ2-7 . TRBD2 TRBV15 CATSRAAGGSHEQYF TGTGCCACCAGCAGAGCGGCGGGAGGGTCCCACGAGCAGTACTTC
TRBJ1-2 . . TRBV6-5 CASSYLSRVNYGYTF TGTGCCAGCAGTTACTTGAGCAGGGTTAACTATGGCTACACCTTC
TRBJ1-5 . . TRBV7-8 CASSLERGISQPQHF TGTGCCAGCAGCTTAGAAAGGGGTATCAGCCAGCCCCAGCATTTT
TRBJ1-2 many . TRBV15 CATSRDEGIIGGYTF TGTGCCACCAGCAGAGATGAGGGAATAATTGGTGGCTACACCTTC
TRBJ1-2 many TRBD1 TRBV18 CASSPGQGRYGYTF TGTGCCAGCTCACCCGGACAGGGAAGATATGGCTACACCTTC
TRBJ1-1 many . TRBV11-3 CASRPPTARPTEAFF TGTGCCAGCAGACCACCTACGGCACGACCCACTGAAGCTTTCTTT
TRBJ1-1 many . TRBV28 CASGPDGVGTEAFF TGTGCCAGCGGCCCGGACGGGGTAGGGACTGAAGCTTTCTTT
TRBJ2-5 . TRBD2 TRBV7-2 CASSLLTGGDQETQYF TGTGCCAGCAGCTTATTAACCGGGGGGGACCAAGAGACCCAGTACTTC
TRBJ2-5 many . TRBV7-8 CASSLAREVVETQYF TGTGCCAGCAGCTTAGCCAGGGAAGTAGTGGAGACCCAGTACTTC
TRBJ1-1 many . TRBV11-2 CASSFTRDTEAFF TGTGCCAGCAGCTTTACCAGGGACACTGAAGCTTTCTTT
TRBJ1-3 . TRBD1 TRBV6-1 CASSEAQGANGNTIYF TGTGCCAGCAGTGAAGCGCAGGGGGCGAACGGAAACACCATATATTTT